Listed here are 24 T cell receptor beta chains from one sample, sequenced in a study of cytomegalovirus exposure and HLA in healthy donors. Sequencing used immunoSEQ multiplex PCR; TCRdb keeps in-frame clones, though not all of them. The data show 90,000 to 150,000 clones, 85% to 90% seen once. Sequencing was performed on PBMCs. These receptors were collected from a woman aged 25 to 39 in good health and CMV-seronegative.

This chain connects TRBV16 to TRBJ1-1; D is uncertain. The V end was cut by 5 bases, the J end by 2 bases, with 12 bases between. Germline CDR1 and CDR2: KGHSY and FQNENV. The CDR3 totals 14 residues. CDR3 protein: CASSFNARNTEAFF. CDR3 nucleotides: TGTGCCAGCAGCTTTAACGCCAGAAACACTGAAGCTTTCTTT.

This chain connects TRBV19 to TRBJ1-5; maybe TRBD1 (6 bases). V lost 6 bases, J lost 6 bases, and 18 bases lay in between. This CDR3 region has 15 residues. CDR1 LNHDA and CDR2 SQIVND come from the germline V gene (reference sequence). The CDR3 nucleotides are TGTGCCAGTAGGCCCACCCCCAGGGGAAGTCAGCCCCAGCATTTT. Amino acids: CASRPTPRGSQPQHF.

This clone has a single count. The V call is TRBV7-2, the J call TRBJ1-1, with TRBD1 matching over 7 bases. Germline CDR1 reads SGHTA; CDR2 reads FQGNSA. The CDR3 contains 14 residues. The V segment lost 4 bases and the J segment 1 base; nucleotides outside the gene matches: 3. CDR3 sequence (DNA): TGTGCCAGCAGCTACAGGGACAGGAACACTGAAGCTTTCTTT. As protein: CASSYRDRNTEAFF.

The chain combines TRBV6-6 with TRBJ1-1, with 10 bases lining up with TRBD1. Germline values: CDR1 MNHNY, CDR2 SVGAGI (reference sequence). This CDR3 contains 13 residues. V was pared by 4 bases and J by 4 bases, with 0 bases of the junction left unmatched. The CDR3 protein is CASSWTGGTEAFF. The CDR3 DNA sequence: TGTGCCAGCAGTTGGACAGGGGGCACTGAAGCTTTCTTT.

The gene calls are TRBV7-8 and TRBJ1-5; 8 bases agree with TRBD1. J was trimmed by 4 bases and V by 4 bases; bases with no gene match: 3. The CDR3 length is 14 residues. In germline, CDR1 is SGHVS, CDR2 FQNEAQ. The CDR3 nucleotides read TGTGCCAGCAGCTGGACAGGGACTAATCAGCCCCAGCATTTT. The encoded protein is CASSWTGTNQPQHF.

The rearrangement uses TRBV25-1 and TRBJ2-5; 14 positions agree with TRBD2. CDR3 size: 15 residues. The germline V gene encodes CDR1 MGHDK and CDR2 SYGVNS. The J segment lost 7 bases and the V segment lost 8 bases, leaving 9 bases of the junction unmatched. CDR3 amino acids: CASGTSGGTQATQYF. CDR3 nucleotides: TGTGCCAGCGGGACTAGCGGGGGTACGCAGGCGACCCAGTACTTC.

This chain connects TRBV7-8 to TRBJ1-2; no reliable D call. Germline CDR1 reads SGHVS; CDR2 reads FQNEAQ. This CDR3 is built from 14 residues. V was trimmed by 0 bases and J by 4 bases, leaving 9 bases between them. The CDR3 coding sequence is TGTGCCAGCAGCTTAGCTCCAGACTCCTATGGCTACACCTTC. Its translation: CASSLAPDSYGYTF.

The chain uses TRBV27 and TRBJ2-4; 7 nucleotides agree with TRBD1. The CDR3 has 14 amino acids. The V gene end was trimmed by 3 bases and the J gene end by 8 bases; junction bases not matched to a gene: 7. Germline CDR1 and CDR2: MNHEY and SMNVEV (reference sequence). The CDR3 reads CASSFTGASYIQYF. The CDR3 DNA sequence: TGTGCCAGCAGTTTTACAGGGGCGTCATACATTCAGTACTTC.

This clone was observed a few times. The J gene is TRBJ2-3, the V gene TRBV18, with 9 bases aligning to TRBD2. The CDR3 consists of 16 residues. From germline, CDR1 is KGHSH and CDR2 LQKENI. J gave up 5 bases and V 0 bases, and 6 bases lay outside the gene matches. The CDR3 nucleotides are TGTGCCAGCTCACCACCCGCTAGCGGGGCTGGAGATACGCAGTATTTT. This sequence encodes CASSPPASGAGDTQYF.

About this clone: Other DNA variants within this sample encode the same CDR3. The chain joins TRBV6-5 to TRBJ1-5; D may be TRBD1 (5 bases). Germline values: CDR1 MNHEY, CDR2 SVGAGI. This CDR3 comprises 15 residues. Trimming cost V 6 bases and J 0 bases, with 12 bases left between them. The CDR3 region is CASRIREYSNQPQHF. CDR3 coding DNA: TGTGCCAGCAGGATCAGGGAATATAGCAATCAGCCCCAGCATTTT.

In its sample, this clone was seen a few times. CDR3 nucleotide sequence: TGCAGCGTTAGAGGACAGTGGGACCAGCCCCAGCATTTT. This encodes CSVRGQWDQPQHF. This chain uses TRBV29-1 with TRBJ1-5; possibly TRBD1 for D (6 bases). This CDR3 has 13 residues. The ends were cut back, 5 bases at V and 7 bases at J, with 15 bases in the middle. CDR1 and CDR2 (germline): SQVTM, ANQGSEA.

The chain carries TRBV7-9 and TRBJ2-1, with TRBD1 identical over 10 bases. The CDR3 loop spans 14 amino acids. Germline V gene data show CDR1 as SEHNR and CDR2 as FQNEAQ (reference sequence). After removal of 4 bases from V and 8 bases from J, the junction contained 5 bases not matched to a gene. In DNA form, the CDR3 reads TGTGCCAGCAGCTGGACAGGGGGTAGCGATGAGCAGTTCTTC. Residues: CASSWTGGSDEQFF.

In its sample, this clone was seen many times. The rearrangement uses TRBV6-1 and TRBJ1-2; D is undetermined. From germline, CDR1 is MNHNS and CDR2 SASEGT. V lost 0 bases, J lost 2 bases, and 10 bases lay in between. The CDR3 contains 15 residues. DNA of the CDR3: TGTGCCAGCAGTGAAGCGGCAGGAACCAACTATGGCTACACCTTC. It yields the protein CASSEAAGTNYGYTF.

This sequence joins TRBV19 and TRBJ1-5, with 8 bases that match TRBD1. The CDR3 is made up of 15 amino acids. CDR1 and CDR2 from the germline V gene are LNHDA and SQIVND (reference sequence). Trimming cost V 7 bases and J 4 bases; bases outside gene matches: 9. DNA of the CDR3: TGTGCCAGTACCACGGACAGGGTAGGGAATCAGCCCCAGCATTTT. This codes for CASTTDRVGNQPQHF.

The rearrangement uses TRBV11-2 and TRBJ2-7; TRBD1 is a possible D gene (6 bases). CDR1 and CDR2 from the germline V gene are SGHAT and FQNNGV. CDR3 length: 13 residues. V dropped 7 bases and J dropped 0 bases, with 10 bases sitting between them. The CDR3 DNA is TGTGCCAGCAACCAGGGGAACTCCTACGAGCAGTACTTC. As protein: CASNQGNSYEQYF.

The rearrangement links TRBV12-5 to TRBJ2-2; weak D call: TRBD2 (6 bases). CDR1 is LGHNT, CDR2 FRNRAP, per germline. V lost 4 bases and J lost 2, with 11 bases in between. The CDR3 runs to 15 residues. In DNA, the CDR3 is TGTGCTAGTGGTTCGGCGGGGACCAACACCGGGGAGCTGTTTTTT. It specifies CASGSAGTNTGELFF. Supplemented by reference TRBV12-5 and TRBJ2-2, the full variable domain reads DARVTQTPRHKVTEMGQEVTMRCQPILGHNTVFWYRQTMMQGLELLAYFRNRAPLDDSGMPKDRFSAEMPDATLATLKIQPSEPRDSAVYFCASGSAGTNTGELFFGEGSRLTVL.

V is TRBV6-5 and J is TRBJ2-7; maybe TRBD1 (6 bases). This CDR3 is 15 amino acids long. Germline CDR1 MNHEY, CDR2 SVGAGI. Trimming took 0 bases from V and 1 from J, leaving 10 bases between them. Here the CDR3 DNA reads TGTGCCAGCAGTTACTCTGGGGGCGCGTCCTACGAGCAGTACTTC. Protein sequence: CASSYSGGASYEQYF.

The V gene is TRBV6-5, the J gene TRBJ2-1, with 7 bases aligning to TRBD1. The V segment lost 6 bases and the J segment 5 bases; nucleotides outside the gene matches: 7. The CDR3 consists of 14 residues. Per the germline V gene, CDR1 is MNHEY and CDR2 is SVGAGI. CDR3 DNA: TGTGCCAGCAGCCGACAGGGTGTCAACAATGAGCAGTTCTTC. Translation: CASSRQGVNNEQFF.

On this clone itself: At one end, the junction sequence differs from germline, possibly due to a read error. This chain connects TRBV5-4 to TRBJ1-3; TRBD1 might be the D (6 bases). This CDR3 has 16 amino acids. CDR1 and CDR2 (germline): SGHNT, YYREEE (reference sequence). The CDR3 is CASSLGGSTLGNTIYF. The DNA for the CDR3 is TGTGCCAGCAGTTTGGGGGGCTCTACGCTCGGAAACACCATATATTTT.

The V gene is TRBV27, the J gene TRBJ1-5; 8 bases align to TRBD1. The CDR3 sequence is 15 residues long. Germline values: CDR1 MNHEY, CDR2 SMNVEV (reference sequence). Unmatched junction bases numbered 6, after V lost 6 bases and J lost 2 bases. As DNA, the CDR3 is TGTGCCAGCAGATCTGACAGGGGTCGCAATCAGCCCCAGCATTTT. The encoded protein is CASRSDRGRNQPQHF.

This chain uses TRBV7-2 with TRBJ2-5; 9 bases are a match to TRBD1. V was clipped by 5 bases and J by 5 bases; unmatched bases: 12. The CDR3 is 16 residues long. The V gene's germline CDR1 is SGHTA and CDR2 FQGNSA. Written as DNA, the CDR3 is TGTGCCAGCAGCCCCCGATCAGACAGGGGGAAGGAGACCCAGTACTTC. Translation gives CASSPRSDRGKETQYF.

The CDR3 DNA sequence: TGTGCCAGCACCATGGAAAGCGGGACACCCTCCTACGAGCAGTACTTC. Its protein product is CASTMESGTPSYEQYF. V usage is TRBV4-2 and J usage is TRBJ2-7; maybe TRBD2 (7 bases). V shed 7 bases and J shed 0 bases, with 19 bases lying between them. The CDR3 sequence is 16 residues long. The germline CDR1 and CDR2 sequences are LGHNA and YNFKEQ.

Concerning this clone: It may be a read error: a sequence one base away is much more abundant. This chain connects TRBV27 to TRBJ2-7; the D gene is possibly TRBD2 (6 bases). The CDR3 consists of 11 residues. Trimming left V 3 bases short and J 6 bases short, with 6 bases between. Per the germline V gene, CDR1 is MNHEY and CDR2 is SMNVEV (reference sequence). The CDR3 here is CASSLGGEQYF. The CDR3 DNA sequence: TGTGCCAGCAGTTTGGGGGGCGAGCAGTACTTC.

The chain is built from TRBV4-3 and TRBJ2-3, with TRBD2 matching 8 bases. The CDR3 contains 16 residues. Germline-derived CDR1 and CDR2 are LGHNA and YSLEER. Unmatched junction bases numbered 4, after V lost 2 bases and J lost 0 bases. The CDR3 nucleotides read TGCGCCAGCAGCCAAACAGCGGGGGAGAGCACAGATACGCAGTATTTT. Translated: CASSQTAGESTDTQYF.